This TCR beta chain was recovered during a study of blood T cells in healthy people across ages (dated by TCRdb to about 2015). For the study in its entirety: In model experiments, template switching captured about one uniquely barcoded TCR beta cDNA molecule for every two T cells. Age-related changes in TCR beta repertoire diversity were measured in the study by deep sequencing normalized with unique cDNA molecular identifiers. The donors were divided into four age groups: young (average approximately 16 years), middle-aged (roughly 42), aged (under 70) and long-lived (about 80). To avoid experimental bias, donors of different ages were spread randomly across the sequencing lanes. Two additional independent replicas of 1 million unique cDNA reads from the same blood draw were analyzed for two donors (one aged 18 to 30 and one aged 80 or older).

The approximately 41 donors, aged about 6 to 95 years, were systemically healthy Caucasian individuals from Russia. Each donor gave roughly 9.5 milliliters of peripheral blood, collected into EDTA-treated Vacutainer tubes. Ficoll-Paque density-gradient centrifugation was used to isolate PBMCs, with at least 6.5 million per sample. Total RNA, at least 6 micrograms per sample, was extracted from PBMCs with Trizol reagent. For every donor, an aliquot of PBMCs went through flow cytometry to measure the percentages of naive CD45RAhigh/CD27high T cells. Trimming at the junction amounts to 2 bases on V and 0 bases on J, and the germline ends lie 10 bases apart. The CDR3 has 15 amino acids, counting the end cysteine and phenylalanine. The sequence is cut down to CDR3 DNA, 45 bases in frame from base 1. From the germline V gene, CDR1 is ENHRY and CDR2 is SYGVKD. Regarding this clonotype: The antigen this receptor binds is unknown. There are no base qualities to consult, and no much larger clone falls within one base.

Summary of the overall study and its limitations: Estimates of total diversity from one million sequenced T cells were regarded as lower bounds and underestimates. The percentage of naive T cells measured by flow cytometry correlated strongly with observed TCR beta diversity. Conclusive comparison of naive and antigen-experienced compartments was prevented by the profiling of bulk unsorted PBMCs. Compared with the aged group, more naive CD4+ T cells, fewer expanded clones and increased TCR diversity were shown by the long-lived group, suggesting age selection. Observed TCR beta diversity per million T cells fell roughly linearly with age, and a significant reduction was already apparent by age roughly 40. Because donor CMV infection status was unknown, age-related changes in expanded clonotypes were potentially confounded.

Library preparation employed 5' RACE. Data came from an Illumina HiSeq 2500. A second PCR of 7 to 11 cycles was run with a J-beta primer mix and a sample-barcoded 5' primer. A unique molecular identifier was introduced onto each TCR beta cDNA molecule by a template-switch 5' adaptor carrying 12 random nucleotides. Each sample yielded at least 3 million CDR3-containing paired-end reads. The Mint cDNA synthesis kit, primed by a TRBC-specific oligonucleotide, was used to synthesize first-strand cDNA from all RNA. Following uracil-DNA glycosylase treatment, a first 18-cycle PCR with universal primers M1SS and BC2_uni_R was performed on all cDNA. Under the source paper's analysis protocol: For normalization, 1 million high-quality reads, each with a distinct molecular identifier, were randomly selected from each sample. Reads sharing molecular identifiers were discarded rather than binned into consensus sequences. MiTCR, with a Q25 quality threshold and the strictest error-elimination algorithm, was used for CDR3 identification, clonotype clustering and error correction. A nonparametric unseen species model with Euler transformation was used to estimate lower-bound total TCR beta diversity. TCRdb cleaned the public reads at Q25 with fastp, built clones with MiXCR and kept in-frame beta chains. Each record represents a unique CDR3 protein, reported with the most common genes and DNA among its rows. In this record, the V and J calls reflect TCRdb's handling and not the investigators' own analysis. The sample records around 1.5 million distinct CDR3 sequences, 42% of which are singletons. 7.9% of the sample is taken by the ten largest.

The sequenced sample consisted of blood. The rearrangement combines TRBV10-3 with TRBJ1-1; a tentative D match to TRBD1 spans 6 bases. The sequence derives from a woman younger than 30 in good health. The CDR3 region reads CAISETGQLNTEAFF. In nucleotide form, the sequence is TGTGCCATCAGTGAGACCGGACAGTTGAACACTGAAGCTTTCTTT.